The 13 T cell receptor beta chains listed next were all sequenced from one sample in a study of cytomegalovirus exposure and HLA in healthy donors. A multiplex PCR was run with 60 Vbeta primers and 13 Jbeta primers. The protocol was immunoSEQ multiplex PCR, while the TCRdb copy is restricted to in-frame clones and leaves out a portion. The table includes roughly 150,000 clones, 72% detected once. Sequences were obtained from PBMCs. The receptors come from a man between 40 and 49 years old in good health and CMV-seronegative.

Only a few counts were recorded for this clone. The V call is TRBV10-1, the J call TRBJ2-7; maybe TRBD2 (6 bases). The germline CDR1 and CDR2 sequences are WNHNN and SYGVQD (reference sequence). This CDR3 region has 13 residues. V was pared by 4 bases and J by 4 bases, with 11 bases between. DNA of the CDR3: TGCGCCAGCAGTGCGGGCGGGGTTTACGAGCAGTACTTC. Translated: CASSAGGVYEQYF.

The genes are TRBV5-8 and TRBJ1-4, with 8 bases lining up with TRBD1. The trim removed 4 bases at V and 5 bases at J, leaving 10 bases unmatched. The CDR3 runs to 16 residues. The germline V gene has CDR1 SGHTS and CDR2 YDEGEE. The CDR3 spells CASSLGQGERNEKLFF. The DNA of the CDR3 is TGTGCCAGCAGCCTCGGACAGGGTGAAAGGAATGAAAAACTGTTTTTT.

The CDR3 DNA reads as TGCGCCAGCAGCCAAAGCTTCAGGACTAGCGGGCGCAATGAGCAGTTCTTC. Translating gives CASSQSFRTSGRNEQFF. The chain is built from TRBV4-1 and TRBJ2-1, with 11 bases fitting TRBD2. CDR3 length: 17 residues. The V and J ends lost 2 bases and 6 bases, in that order; junction bases with no gene match: 9. The germline V gene encodes CDR1 MGHRA and CDR2 YSYEKL.

V gene TRBV10-3 combines with J gene TRBJ1-2; 11 bases fit TRBD1. V dropped 3 bases and J dropped 7; count of bases not matched to a gene: 13. The germline V gene has CDR1 ENHRY and CDR2 SYGVKD. This CDR3 has 17 amino acids. The CDR3 DNA reads as TGTGCCATCAGTGACCAATGGATGGACAGGGGGCGAGTTGGCTACACCTTC. Residues: CAISDQWMDRGRVGYTF.

The genes are TRBV10-3 and TRBJ1-2; D not resolved. Germline V gene sequence: CDR1 ENHRY, CDR2 SYGVKD. Trimming took off 4 bases at V and 2 bases at J, with 8 bases between the two ends. This CDR3 has 13 amino acids. This CDR3 reads CAISGVANYGYTF. The DNA for the CDR3 is TGTGCCATCAGTGGTGTGGCCAACTATGGCTACACCTTC.

The chain's CDR3 is CASSDPSGPNTIYF. The CDR3 DNA follows: TGTGCCAGCAGTGACCCCTCAGGGCCCAACACCATATATTTT. The chain is built from TRBV6-6 and TRBJ1-3; D might be TRBD1 (5 bases). From germline, CDR1 is MNHNY and CDR2 SVGAGI (reference sequence). The CDR3 consists of 14 residues. Trimming removed 5 bases from V and 7 bases from J, with 15 bases in between.

The chain employs TRBV4-1 and TRBJ1-1; no clear D gene. Germline assignment: CDR1 MGHRA and CDR2 YSYEKL. This CDR3 region has 15 residues. The germline V and J ends were trimmed by 0 bases and 1 base, with 9 bases remaining between them. The CDR3 protein is CASSQDFSGNTEAFF. CDR3 in DNA: TGCGCCAGCAGCCAAGATTTTTCGGGGAACACTGAAGCTTTCTTT.

The V and J genes are TRBV19 and TRBJ1-1, with D unresolved. Trimming left V 5 bases short and J 5 bases short, with 15 bases between. Germline V gene lookup returns CDR1 LNHDA and CDR2 SQIVND (reference sequence). The CDR3 consists of 14 residues. The CDR3 loop is CASSPSWSATEAFF. The CDR3 nucleotides read TGTGCCAGTAGTCCTAGTTGGTCCGCGACTGAAGCTTTCTTT.

The chain joins TRBV5-1 to TRBJ1-3; D may be TRBD1 (5 bases). The CDR3 is made up of 16 amino acids. Looked up from germline, CDR1 is SGHRS and CDR2 is YFSETQ. Trimming pared 0 bases from V and 0 bases from J, leaving 10 bases between. As DNA, the CDR3 is TGCGCCAGCAGCTTGGGAGACAGCCGCTCTGGAAACACCATATATTTT. Its protein is CASSLGDSRSGNTIYF.

The J gene is TRBJ2-5, the V gene TRBV5-6; D is undetermined. The J call is uncertain, as TRBJ2-7 better fits the DNA end. The CDR3 sequence is 12 residues long. The germline CDR1 and CDR2 sequences are SGHDT and YYEEEE. The CDR3 coding sequence is TGTGCCAGCAGCTTGTTCCCCCACGAGCAGTACTTC. It specifies CASSLFPHEQYF.

This sequence joins TRBV10-1 and TRBJ2-7; TRBD2 is a possible D gene (6 bases). The V end lost 3 bases, the J end lost 7 bases, and 16 bases lay between the germline ends. The CDR3 length is 14 residues. Per the germline V gene, CDR1 is WNHNN and CDR2 is SYGVQD (reference sequence). The CDR3 DNA follows: TGCGCCAGCAGTGATGGGGGGAGGTTGAGGGAGCAGTACTTC. Protein sequence: CASSDGGRLREQYF.

The sample holds one count of this clone. The rearrangement joins TRBV11-2 to TRBJ1-4; the match to TRBD1 covers 8 bases. V trimming: 1 base; J trimming: 12 bases; junction bases outside the gene matches: 4. This CDR3 comprises 13 residues. Germline V lookup: CDR1 SGHAT, CDR2 FQNNGV. The CDR3 DNA is TGTGCCAGCAGCTTAGGATACAGGGGGGAACTGTTTTTT. Its translation is CASSLGYRGELFF.

For this clone: Other nucleotide sequences from this sample produce the same CDR3. The chain employs TRBV5-1 and TRBJ1-1, with D perhaps TRBD1 (5 bases). The length of the CDR3 is 14 residues. CDR1 is SGHRS and CDR2 is YFSETQ in the germline V gene. The V end was cut by 1 base, the J end by 5 bases, with 12 bases between. CDR3 DNA: TGCGCCAGCAGCTTGAGGGTAGACAGTACTGAAGCTTTCTTT. Its protein product is CASSLRVDSTEAFF.